This is a list of T cell receptor beta chains from one sample in a study of response to subunit inactivated influenza vaccine. TCRdb re-analysed the RT-PCR reads in MiXCR, keeping a single row per CDR3 protein. The sample lists 710,000 or so distinct CDR3 sequences; 15% to 19% were seen once. The sequenced sample was PBMCs from blood, obtained 11 to 12 days after vaccination. These receptors came from a man in his fifties or sixties who received an inactivated influenza vaccine. The CDR3 runs from the conserved cysteine through the conserved F or W. Each record gives: CDR3 DNA, CDR3 protein, J gene, clone size, V gene, D gene. A D gene is named only where the DNA matches it firmly. Only part of the rows carry a size: once, few, many, or a class if the clone is expanded.

CDR3nt: TGCAGCGTTAATCAGCGGGGGAACACAGATACGCAGTATTTT
CDR3aa: CSVNQRGNTDTQYF
j_gene: TRBJ2-3
abundance: -
v_gene: TRBV29-1
d_gene: TRBD2

CDR3nt: TGCAGTGCTAGGCGGGGGAGGTATCGGGCAACTAATGAAAAACTGTTTTTT
CDR3aa: CSARRGRYRATNEKLFF
j_gene: TRBJ1-4
abundance: few
v_gene: TRBV20-1
d_gene: -

CDR3nt: TGTGCCAGCAGTTTAGACGGCTGGCACTCTGGAAACACCATATATTTT
CDR3aa: CASSLDGWHSGNTIYF
j_gene: TRBJ1-3
abundance: -
v_gene: TRBV12-3/TRBV12-4
d_gene: -

CDR3nt: TGTGCCAGCAGCGACGTTCAGACCTACGAGCAGTACTTC
CDR3aa: CASSDVQTYEQYF
j_gene: TRBJ2-7
abundance: few
v_gene: TRBV11-2
d_gene: -

CDR3nt: TGTGCCAGCAGCCCAGAGGTGTTCCGACACAGCTCCTACGAGCAGTACTTC
CDR3aa: CASSPEVFRHSSYEQYF
j_gene: TRBJ2-7
abundance: -
v_gene: TRBV5-6
d_gene: -

CDR3nt: TGTGCCAGCAGCTTTAACCTACAGAATAATGAGCAGTTCTTC
CDR3aa: CASSFNLQNNEQFF
j_gene: TRBJ2-1
abundance: -
v_gene: TRBV11-2
d_gene: -

CDR3nt: TGTGCCAGCAGCCAAGGGAGTAGAGGGAACACTGAAGCTTTCTTT
CDR3aa: CASSQGSRGNTEAFF
j_gene: TRBJ1-1
abundance: few
v_gene: TRBV3-1
d_gene: -

CDR3nt: TGTGCCAGCAGCCAAGACGGAGCAGGGGGCACCTACGAGCAGTACTTC
CDR3aa: CASSQDGAGGTYEQYF
j_gene: TRBJ2-7
abundance: -
v_gene: TRBV4-2
d_gene: TRBD1

CDR3nt: TGTGCCTGGAGTTGGTCTGCTGAAGCTTTCTTT
CDR3aa: CAWSWSAEAFF
j_gene: TRBJ1-1
abundance: -
v_gene: TRBV30
d_gene: -

CDR3nt: TGTGCCAGCAGTTACTCGCCCTCGTCCCATGAGCAGTTCTTC
CDR3aa: CASSYSPSSHEQFF
j_gene: TRBJ2-1
abundance: -
v_gene: TRBV6-5
d_gene: -

CDR3nt: TGTGCCAGCAGTTCTGGACAGGGGGCTGGAAACACCATATATTTT
CDR3aa: CASSSGQGAGNTIYF
j_gene: TRBJ1-3
abundance: -
v_gene: TRBV25-1
d_gene: TRBD1

CDR3nt: TGCGCCAGCAGCCAATCCCAACCAGGTAGATACGAGCAGTACTTC
CDR3aa: CASSQSQPGRYEQYF
j_gene: TRBJ2-7
abundance: few
v_gene: TRBV4-3
d_gene: -

CDR3nt: TGCAGTGCTAGAGGGGGACTAGCGGGAATCGCCTACGAGCAGTACTTC
CDR3aa: CSARGGLAGIAYEQYF
j_gene: TRBJ2-7
abundance: few
v_gene: TRBV20-1
d_gene: TRBD2

CDR3nt: TGCAGTGCTAGAGATCTGGGACATCTGTCCTACGAGCAGTACTTC
CDR3aa: CSARDLGHLSYEQYF
j_gene: TRBJ2-7
abundance: few
v_gene: TRBV20-1
d_gene: -

CDR3nt: TGCAGTGCCCCCACCGGGCTAGCGGGTTACGAGCAGTACTTC
CDR3aa: CSAPTGLAGYEQYF
j_gene: TRBJ2-7
abundance: few
v_gene: TRBV20-1
d_gene: TRBD2

CDR3nt: TGTGCCAGCAGTTTAGCGCTATATGAGGGACAGGGGGCCTACGAGCAGTACTTC
CDR3aa: CASSLALYEGQGAYEQYF
j_gene: TRBJ2-7
abundance: -
v_gene: TRBV12-3/TRBV12-4
d_gene: TRBD1

CDR3nt: TGTGCCAGCAGCCCCGGACAGCCAGGGGCCGAGACCCAGTACTTC
CDR3aa: CASSPGQPGAETQYF
j_gene: TRBJ2-5
abundance: few
v_gene: TRBV7-9
d_gene: -

CDR3nt: TGCAGTGCTAGACCAACAGGGAATCAGCCCCAGCATTTT
CDR3aa: CSARPTGNQPQHF
j_gene: TRBJ1-5
abundance: -
v_gene: TRBV20-1
d_gene: -

CDR3nt: TGTGCCACCAGTGACCATCGTAGACTAGCGGGAGTTTCAAATGAGCAGTTCTTC
CDR3aa: CATSDHRRLAGVSNEQFF
j_gene: TRBJ2-1
abundance: many
v_gene: TRBV24-1
d_gene: TRBD2

CDR3nt: TGTGCCAGCAGCCGTTACACAGGGGGCACCGGGGAGCTGTTTTTT
CDR3aa: CASSRYTGGTGELFF
j_gene: TRBJ2-2
abundance: few
v_gene: TRBV6-1
d_gene: TRBD1

CDR3nt: TGTGCCAGCAGCTTAATTAGCGGGGGGGCGCAGACCCAGTACTTC
CDR3aa: CASSLISGGAQTQYF
j_gene: TRBJ2-5
abundance: few
v_gene: TRBV11-2
d_gene: TRBD2

CDR3nt: TGTGCCAGCAGCCAAGATCAACTAGCGGGAGCAGATACGCAGTATTTT
CDR3aa: CASSQDQLAGADTQYF
j_gene: TRBJ2-3
abundance: few
v_gene: TRBV4-2
d_gene: TRBD2

CDR3nt: TGTGCCACCAGTGTGACGTCTCCAGATACGCAGTATTTT
CDR3aa: CATSVTSPDTQYF
j_gene: TRBJ2-3
abundance: -
v_gene: TRBV24-1
d_gene: -

CDR3nt: TGCGCCAGCAGCTCCGGGACAGGGGACGAGTACGAGCAGTACTTC
CDR3aa: CASSSGTGDEYEQYF
j_gene: TRBJ2-7
abundance: many
v_gene: TRBV5-1
d_gene: TRBD1

CDR3nt: TGTGCCAGCAGCCTAGGGGAAAACACCATATATTTT
CDR3aa: CASSLGENTIYF
j_gene: TRBJ1-3
abundance: many
v_gene: TRBV12-3/TRBV12-4
d_gene: -

CDR3nt: TGTGCCAGCAGCCAGGTGCACAATGAGCAGTTCTTC
CDR3aa: CASSQVHNEQFF
j_gene: TRBJ2-1
abundance: -
v_gene: TRBV14
d_gene: -

CDR3nt: TGTGCCAGCAGCCGAAGGTCTCGTGGCTACACCTTC
CDR3aa: CASSRRSRGYTF
j_gene: TRBJ1-2
abundance: few
v_gene: TRBV5-6
d_gene: -

CDR3nt: TGCAGCGTTGAACTTTTTGCCAATGAGCAGTTCTTC
CDR3aa: CSVELFANEQFF
j_gene: TRBJ2-1
abundance: -
v_gene: TRBV29-1
d_gene: -

CDR3nt: TGCGCCAGCAGCTTGGAAGCCAGGACGGATAATTCACCCCTCCACTTT
CDR3aa: CASSLEARTDNSPLHF
j_gene: TRBJ1-6
abundance: few
v_gene: TRBV5-1
d_gene: -

CDR3nt: TGTGCCAGCAGTGAACCCGGGACAGGCCTAGACAATGAGCAGTTCTTC
CDR3aa: CASSEPGTGLDNEQFF
j_gene: TRBJ2-1
abundance: few
v_gene: TRBV12-3/TRBV12-4
d_gene: TRBD1

CDR3nt: TGTGCCTGGGGGTTAGCTGGCGAGCAGTACTTC
CDR3aa: CAWGLAGEQYF
j_gene: TRBJ2-7
abundance: -
v_gene: TRBV30
d_gene: -

CDR3nt: TGTGCCAGCAGCCCCGGGGTAAGGGGTGGAGAGACCCAGTACTTC
CDR3aa: CASSPGVRGGETQYF
j_gene: TRBJ2-5
abundance: few
v_gene: TRBV6-1
d_gene: -

CDR3nt: TGTGCCAGCAGTCCGGGCCACTACAATGAGCAGTTCTTC
CDR3aa: CASSPGHYNEQFF
j_gene: TRBJ2-1
abundance: many
v_gene: TRBV28
d_gene: -

CDR3nt: TGTGCCAGCAGGACCACGGGATCCTACGAGCAGTACTTC
CDR3aa: CASRTTGSYEQYF
j_gene: TRBJ2-7
abundance: -
v_gene: TRBV6-1
d_gene: -

CDR3nt: TGCGCCAGCAGCCAACCCAGGTTTGACATTCAGTACTTC
CDR3aa: CASSQPRFDIQYF
j_gene: TRBJ2-4
abundance: -
v_gene: TRBV4-1
d_gene: -

CDR3nt: TGTGCCAGCAGTGGGGGGACCCCAGATACGCAGTATTTT
CDR3aa: CASSGGTPDTQYF
j_gene: TRBJ2-3
abundance: few
v_gene: TRBV28
d_gene: -

CDR3nt: TGCAGCGTTGAAACAGCTACCTACGAGCAGTACTTC
CDR3aa: CSVETATYEQYF
j_gene: TRBJ2-7
abundance: -
v_gene: TRBV29-1
d_gene: -

CDR3nt: TGTGCCAGCAGCCAAGATCCGTGGCCCGAAGAGACCCAGTACTTC
CDR3aa: CASSQDPWPEETQYF
j_gene: TRBJ2-5
abundance: -
v_gene: TRBV4-2
d_gene: -

CDR3nt: TGCGCCAGCAGCCAAGACCGGACAGTTAGCCCACTATCGCCCCAGCATTTT
CDR3aa: CASSQDRTVSPLSPQHF
j_gene: TRBJ1-5
abundance: few
v_gene: TRBV4-3
d_gene: -

CDR3nt: TGTGCCAGCAGATGGGCTGCGCGACGAGATACGCAGTATTTT
CDR3aa: CASRWAARRDTQYF
j_gene: TRBJ2-3
abundance: few
v_gene: TRBV27
d_gene: -

CDR3nt: TGTGCCAGCATTCCAATTGGTCCCTCGACGGGGGTTACGCAGTATTTT
CDR3aa: CASIPIGPSTGVTQYF
j_gene: TRBJ2-3
abundance: -
v_gene: TRBV12-3/TRBV12-4
d_gene: -

CDR3nt: TGTGCCCCCGGGGGCTACACCTTC
CDR3aa: CAPGGYTF
j_gene: TRBJ1-2
abundance: -
v_gene: TRBV30
d_gene: -

CDR3nt: TGTGCCATCCAGGACGTTAGCAATCAGCCCCAGCATTTT
CDR3aa: CAIQDVSNQPQHF
j_gene: TRBJ1-5
abundance: -
v_gene: TRBV6-1
d_gene: -

CDR3nt: TGTGCCAGCAGCTTAGGTCCCACTCCGGGCGGGGAGCTGTTTTTT
CDR3aa: CASSLGPTPGGELFF
j_gene: TRBJ2-2
abundance: few
v_gene: TRBV11-2
d_gene: -

CDR3nt: TGCAGCGTTGAAGTACTAGCGGGAGTCACAGATACGCAGTATTTT
CDR3aa: CSVEVLAGVTDTQYF
j_gene: TRBJ2-3
abundance: -
v_gene: TRBV29-1
d_gene: TRBD2

CDR3nt: TGTGCCACCAGCAGAGATCTGGGTTTAGAGCGGGCCGATACGCAGTATTTT
CDR3aa: CATSRDLGLERADTQYF
j_gene: TRBJ2-3
abundance: -
v_gene: TRBV15
d_gene: -

CDR3nt: TGTGCCAGCGGTCGGGATCGCCAGAGGAACACTGAAGCTTTCTTT
CDR3aa: CASGRDRQRNTEAFF
j_gene: TRBJ1-1
abundance: -
v_gene: TRBV2
d_gene: -

CDR3nt: TGCAGGGCGGTCGGGGGGACTAGCGGTCTCTCGCCCGATACGCAGTATTTT
CDR3aa: CRAVGGTSGLSPDTQYF
j_gene: TRBJ2-3
abundance: few
v_gene: TRBV20-1
d_gene: TRBD2

CDR3nt: TGTGCCAGCAGCCTCCGGGACTATCGTGAGACCCAGTACTTC
CDR3aa: CASSLRDYRETQYF
j_gene: TRBJ2-5
abundance: few
v_gene: TRBV11-2
d_gene: TRBD2

CDR3nt: TGTGCCAGTCACCAAAGGGGGGACGAGCAGTACTTC
CDR3aa: CASHQRGDEQYF
j_gene: TRBJ2-7
abundance: -
v_gene: TRBV11-2
d_gene: -

CDR3nt: TGTGCCAGCAGTTCCGGGACTAGCGGGATCGGCGAGCAGTACTTC
CDR3aa: CASSSGTSGIGEQYF
j_gene: TRBJ2-7
abundance: -
v_gene: TRBV27
d_gene: TRBD2

CDR3nt: TGTGCCAGCAGTTACTCGAGCAGGGGGGGAGAGACCCAGTACTTC
CDR3aa: CASSYSSRGGETQYF
j_gene: TRBJ2-5
abundance: -
v_gene: TRBV6-5
d_gene: -

CDR3nt: TGCGCCAGCAGCTGGGTTACAGGGAACACTGAAGCTTTCTTT
CDR3aa: CASSWVTGNTEAFF
j_gene: TRBJ1-1
abundance: -
v_gene: TRBV5-1
d_gene: -

CDR3nt: TGCGCCAGCAGCTTGGAGCCTGAAGCAGGGCCCCAGCATTTT
CDR3aa: CASSLEPEAGPQHF
j_gene: TRBJ1-5
abundance: many
v_gene: TRBV5-1
d_gene: -